The 23 T cell receptor beta chains presented below share a single source sample, sequenced in a study of cytomegalovirus exposure and HLA in healthy donors. It was with 60 Vbeta and 13 Jbeta primers that the PCR ran. TCRdb's table, derived via immunoSEQ multiplex PCR, lists solely in-frame clones and lacks some. The top ten clones hold 2% to 2.5% of a sample with 85,000 to 100,000 clones, 64% of them seen once. The sequencing input was PBMCs. Receptors originate from a human donor in good health.

The chain carries TRBV2 and TRBJ2-1, with a weak D call TRBD1 (6 bases). The CDR3 extends over 15 amino acids. V shed 1 base and J shed 4 bases, with 11 bases lying between them. Per the germline V gene, CDR1 is SNHLY and CDR2 is FYNNEI. The chain's CDR3 is CASSEVAGDYNEQFF. Written as DNA, the CDR3 is TGTGCCAGCAGTGAAGTTGCAGGGGATTACAATGAGCAGTTCTTC.

The chain carries TRBV7-2 and TRBJ1-3; D is perhaps TRBD1 (5 bases). The germline CDR1 and CDR2 sequences are SGHTA and FQGNSA. Trimming took off 1 base at V and 7 bases at J, with 8 bases between the two ends. This CDR3 is built from 13 residues. DNA for the CDR3: TGTGCCAGCAGCTTAGGCAGGGTGAACACCATATATTTT. It encodes CASSLGRVNTIYF.

This chain connects TRBV7-9 to TRBJ1-1; possibly TRBD1 for D (6 bases). Trimming left V 5 bases short and J 0 bases short, with 16 bases between. The CDR3 extends over 16 amino acids. Germline assignment: CDR1 SEHNR and CDR2 FQNEAQ (reference sequence). The chain's CDR3 is CASSPGDRLMNTEAFF. The CDR3 DNA is TGTGCCAGCAGCCCAGGGGACCGACTCATGAACACTGAAGCTTTCTTT.

The chain employs TRBV27 and TRBJ1-2; D is uncertain. In germline, CDR1 is MNHEY, CDR2 SMNVEV (reference sequence). This CDR3 region has 14 residues. Trimming cost V 5 bases and J 0 bases, with 10 bases left between them. CDR3 DNA: TGTGCCAGCAGTGACTATAGTTCTAACTATGGCTACACCTTC. It encodes CASSDYSSNYGYTF.

The V gene is TRBV19, the J gene TRBJ1-1; 7 bases are shared with TRBD1. Unmatched junction bases numbered 7, after V lost 1 base and J lost 5 bases. In germline, CDR1 is LNHDA, CDR2 SQIVND (reference sequence). This CDR3 has 15 amino acids. CDR3 sequence reads: CASSIGGGVSTEAFF. In DNA form, the CDR3 reads TGTGCCAGTAGTATAGGAGGGGGCGTAAGTACTGAAGCTTTCTTT. The full variable domain, with the rest looked up from reference TRBV19 and TRBJ1-1, is DGGITQSPKYLFRKEGQNVTLSCEQNLNHDAMYWYRQDPGQGLRLIYYSQIVNDFQKGDIAEGYSVSREKKESFPLTVTSAQKNPTAFYLCASSIGGGVSTEAFFGQGTRLTVV.

CDR3 region: CASSIEQRAEKLFF. The CDR3 DNA sequence: TGTGCCAGTAGTATAGAACAGAGGGCAGAAAAACTGTTTTTT. The gene calls are TRBV19 and TRBJ1-4; no clear D. CDR1 is LNHDA and CDR2 is SQIVND in the germline V gene (reference sequence). The CDR3 length is 14 residues. The V gene lost 0 bases and the J gene lost 8 bases, with 10 bases spanning the gap.

The gene calls are TRBV4-2 and TRBJ2-3; 13 bases match TRBD2. The length of the CDR3 is 19 residues. Germline assignment: CDR1 LGHNA and CDR2 YNFKEQ. V shed 1 base and J 2 bases; nucleotides not matched to a gene: 9. Here the CDR3 reads CASSQVGGLAGRVTDTQYF. CDR3 nucleotides: TGTGCCAGCAGCCAAGTGGGGGGACTAGCGGGGCGAGTCACAGATACGCAGTATTTT.

V is TRBV5-6 and J is TRBJ2-5; 7 bases align to TRBD2. The CDR3 is 14 amino acids. Germline lookup yields CDR1 SGHDT and CDR2 YYEEEE. V shed 0 bases and J 7 bases; nucleotides not matched to a gene: 6. The CDR3 sequence is CASSLGPTGGTQYF. The CDR3 nucleotides are TGTGCCAGCAGCTTGGGGCCCACGGGAGGGACCCAGTACTTC.

This chain joins TRBV7-2 and TRBJ1-2, with 8 bases aligning to TRBD1. Germline trimming cut 0 bases from V and 6 bases from J; bases unmatched to any gene: 6. This CDR3 contains 15 residues. Germline CDR1 and CDR2: SGHTA and FQGNSA. In DNA form, the CDR3 reads TGTGCCAGCAGCTTAGCCCCCGGGACAGGTCATGGCTACACCTTC. Protein: CASSLAPGTGHGYTF.

The V call is TRBV19, the J call TRBJ1-1; 7 bases are a match to TRBD1. Losses at the gene ends were 6 bases for V and 3 bases for J; bases not matched to a gene: 4. The CDR3 is 13 residues long. Germline CDR1 LNHDA, CDR2 SQIVND (reference sequence). CDR3 in amino acids: CASSGGGHTEAFF. In DNA, the CDR3 is TGTGCCAGTAGCGGAGGGGGCCACACTGAAGCTTTCTTT.

The chain carries TRBV11-3 and TRBJ2-1, with 7 bases fitting TRBD1. This CDR3 region has 16 residues. Germline CDR1 and CDR2: SGHNT and YENEEA. V was clipped by 2 bases and J by 2 bases; unmatched bases: 6. The CDR3 sequence is CASSLRQGSTYNEQFF. The CDR3 nucleotides read TGTGCCAGCAGCTTACGACAGGGATCAACCTACAATGAGCAGTTCTTC. Looking up the rest from reference TRBV11-3 and TRBJ2-1 gives the full variable domain: EAGVVQSPRYKIIEKKQPVAFWCNPISGHNTLYWYLQNLGQGPELLIRYENEEAVDDSQLPKDRFSAERLKGVDSTLKIQPAELGDSAVYLCASSLRQGSTYNEQFFGPGTRLTVL.

This chain links TRBV5-1 with TRBJ2-6; the match to TRBD1 covers 8 bases. CDR1 and CDR2 (germline): SGHRS, YFSETQ. This CDR3 comprises 17 residues. The V segment lost 0 bases and the J segment 2 bases; nucleotides outside the gene matches: 4. In DNA form, the CDR3 reads TGCGCCAGCAGCTTGGTGGCAGGGGGCACTGGGGCCAACGTCCTGACTTTC. Residues: CASSLVAGGTGANVLTF. The variable domain in full, with the rest retrieved from reference TRBV5-1 and TRBJ2-6, is KAGVTQTPRYLIKTRGQQVTLSCSPISGHRSVSWYQQTPGQGLQFLFEYFSETQRNKGNFPGRFSGRQFSNSRSEMNVSTLELGDSALYLCASSLVAGGTGANVLTFGAGSRLTVL.

The genes are TRBV7-2 and TRBJ2-5; TRBD1 matches 8 bases. Germline CDR1 is SGHTA and CDR2 is FQGNSA. This CDR3 has 15 amino acids. The junction had 4 bases not matched to a gene; V was cut back by 0 bases and J by 4 bases. CDR3 sequence (DNA): TGTGCCAGCAGCTTAGCAGGGACAGGCCGAGAGACCCAGTACTTC. It translates to CASSLAGTGRETQYF. Looking up the rest from reference TRBV7-2 and TRBJ2-5 gives the full variable domain: GAGVSQSPSNKVTEKGKDVELRCDPISGHTALYWYRQSLGQGLEFLIYFQGNSAPDKSGLPSDRFSAERTGGSVSTLTIQRTQQEDSAVYLCASSLAGTGRETQYFGPGTRLLVL.

The chain carries TRBV5-6 and TRBJ2-1; D is perhaps TRBD2 (5 bases). V lost 0 bases and J lost 1, with 8 bases in between. This CDR3 contains 15 residues. Germline V gene lookup returns CDR1 SGHDT and CDR2 YYEEEE. DNA for the CDR3: TGTGCCAGCAGCTTGGGAGGGATTTCCTACAATGAGCAGTTCTTC. This gives the protein CASSLGGISYNEQFF.

The chain is built from TRBV10-3 and TRBJ2-1; 10 bases line up with TRBD2. This CDR3 spans 16 amino acids. Germline CDR1 is ENHRY and CDR2 is SYGVKD. J lost 9 bases, V lost 6 bases, and 14 bases had no gene match. CDR3 sequence reads: CAISHNSGGLFGEQFF. The DNA of the CDR3 is TGTGCCATCAGCCATAATAGCGGGGGGCTGTTTGGTGAGCAGTTCTTC.

The chain employs TRBV6-1 and TRBJ2-7; 10 bases fit TRBD2. This CDR3 region has 15 residues. The V segment lost 3 bases and the J segment 0 bases; nucleotides outside the gene matches: 2. Per germline, CDR1 MNHNS and CDR2 SASEGT. The CDR3 DNA follows: TGTGCCAGCAGTGACCCTAGCGGGGGCTCCTACGAGCAGTACTTC. Its translation: CASSDPSGGSYEQYF.

The chain couples TRBV29-1 to TRBJ1-5; 8 bases match TRBD1. The trim removed 6 bases at V and 6 bases at J, leaving 10 bases unmatched. The CDR3 spans 14 residues. The germline V gene encodes CDR1 SQVTM and CDR2 ANQGSEA. This chain's CDR3 is CSVSGTGAGQPQHF. DNA for the CDR3: TGCAGCGTCTCGGGGACAGGAGCCGGTCAGCCCCAGCATTTT.

This clone appeared once. The V and J genes are TRBV19 and TRBJ1-5; D may be TRBD1 (5 bases). This CDR3 has 15 amino acids. V lost 2 bases and J 4 bases, leaving 12 bases between the germline ends. Germline-derived CDR1 and CDR2 are LNHDA and SQIVND (reference sequence). The CDR3 coding sequence is TGTGCCAGTAGTATAAGGGGCAGCCTAAATCAGCCCCAGCATTTT. As protein: CASSIRGSLNQPQHF.

The rearrangement uses TRBV11-3 and TRBJ2-3; 7 bases match TRBD2. Trimming took 5 bases from V and 3 from J; bases not matched to a gene: 5. The CDR3 runs to 14 residues. The germline gives CDR1 SGHNT, CDR2 YENEEA. CDR3 amino acids: CASSRDYETDTQYF. The DNA of the CDR3 is TGTGCCAGCAGCCGGGACTATGAAACAGATACGCAGTATTTT.

The V gene is TRBV14, the J gene TRBJ2-6, with D perhaps TRBD2 (5 bases). The CDR3 consists of 17 residues. Trimming stripped 4 bases from V and 0 bases from J, with 13 bases between. Germline V gene sequence: CDR1 SGHDN, CDR2 FVKESK. The CDR3 loop reads CASSPLDRPSGANVLTF. The CDR3 coding sequence is TGTGCCAGCAGCCCACTAGATCGACCCTCTGGGGCCAACGTCCTGACTTTC.

This clone was recorded a few times. J is TRBJ1-6 and V is TRBV18; TRBD1 agrees at 8 bases. This CDR3 comprises 15 residues. V gave up 3 bases and J gave up 7 bases; unmatched junction bases: 5. CDR1 and CDR2 (germline): KGHSH, LQKENI. This chain's CDR3 is CASSPTGVWNSPLHF. The CDR3 DNA reads as TGTGCCAGCTCACCGACAGGGGTATGGAATTCACCCCTCCACTTT.

The chain joins TRBV19 to TRBJ2-1; 11 bases are a match to TRBD2. Germline V lookup: CDR1 LNHDA, CDR2 SQIVND (reference sequence). With V trimmed by 2 bases and J by 2 bases, 5 bases remained unmatched. This CDR3 has 17 amino acids. The CDR3 coding sequence is TGTGCCAGTAGTATATTAGGACTAGCGGGCACCTACAATGAGCAGTTCTTC. Translation: CASSILGLAGTYNEQFF.

The V gene is TRBV19, the J gene TRBJ2-1, with 8 bases that match TRBD2. Germline CDR1 and CDR2: LNHDA and SQIVND (reference sequence). This CDR3 has 14 amino acids. V gave up 6 bases and J gave up 4 bases; unmatched junction bases: 5. CDR3 nucleotide sequence: TGTGCCAGTAGATGGAGCGGGGGTTACAATGAGCAGTTCTTC. Protein sequence: CASRWSGGYNEQFF. The full variable domain, with the rest looked up from reference TRBV19 and TRBJ2-1, is DGGITQSPKYLFRKEGQNVTLSCEQNLNHDAMYWYRQDPGQGLRLIYYSQIVNDFQKGDIAEGYSVSREKKESFPLTVTSAQKNPTAFYLCASRWSGGYNEQFFGPGTRLTVL.